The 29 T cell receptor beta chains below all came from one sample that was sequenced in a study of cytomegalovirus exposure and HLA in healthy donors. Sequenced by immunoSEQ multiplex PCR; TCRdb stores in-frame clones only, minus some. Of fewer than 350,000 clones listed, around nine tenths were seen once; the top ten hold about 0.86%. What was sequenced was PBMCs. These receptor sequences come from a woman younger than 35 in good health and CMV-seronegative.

The CDR3 here is CASSATREIQETQYF. CDR3 in DNA: TGCGCCAGCAGTGCGACTCGGGAGATCCAAGAGACCCAGTACTTC. V usage is TRBV10-1 and J usage is TRBJ2-5, with D possibly TRBD2 on 6 matching bases. This CDR3 has 15 amino acids. V lost 4 bases and J 1 base, leaving 13 bases between the germline ends. The germline gives CDR1 WNHNN, CDR2 SYGVQD (reference sequence).

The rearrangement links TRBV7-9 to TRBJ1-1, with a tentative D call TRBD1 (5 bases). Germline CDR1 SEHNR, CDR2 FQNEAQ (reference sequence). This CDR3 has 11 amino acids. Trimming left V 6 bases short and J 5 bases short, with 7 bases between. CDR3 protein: CASRGPTEAFF. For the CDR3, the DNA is TGTGCCAGCAGGGGGCCGACTGAAGCTTTCTTT.

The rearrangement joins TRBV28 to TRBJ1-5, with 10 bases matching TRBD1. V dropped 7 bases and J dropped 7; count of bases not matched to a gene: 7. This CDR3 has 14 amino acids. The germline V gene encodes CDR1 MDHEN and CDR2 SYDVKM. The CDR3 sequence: CASTVDRGGQPQHF. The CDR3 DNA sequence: TGTGCCAGCACCGTGGACAGGGGGGGGCAGCCCCAGCATTTT.

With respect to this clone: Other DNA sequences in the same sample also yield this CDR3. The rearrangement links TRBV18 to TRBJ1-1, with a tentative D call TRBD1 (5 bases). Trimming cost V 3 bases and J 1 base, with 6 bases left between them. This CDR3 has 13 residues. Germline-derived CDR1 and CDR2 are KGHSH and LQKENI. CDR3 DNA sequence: TGTGCCAGCTCACCTCAGGGGAACACTGAAGCTTTCTTT. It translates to CASSPQGNTEAFF. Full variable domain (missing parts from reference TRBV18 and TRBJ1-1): NAGVMQNPRHLVRRRGQEARLRCSPMKGHSHVYWYRQLPEEGLKFMVYLQKENIIDESGMPKERFSAEFPKEGPSILRIQQVVRGDSAAYFCASSPQGNTEAFFGQGTRLTVV.

The CDR3 bases are TGTGCCAGCGCACCTCGGGGGGGAGAGGTCGACGAGCAGTACTTC. Translated: CASAPRGGEVDEQYF. This chain joins TRBV11-2 and TRBJ2-7; TRBD2 matches 8 bases. V shed 8 bases and J 5 bases; nucleotides not matched to a gene: 14. Germline CDR1 and CDR2: SGHAT and FQNNGV. This CDR3 region has 15 residues.

In DNA form, the CDR3 reads TGTGCCAGCAGCCTACAGGGACAGCTCAAGGAGACCCAGTACTTC. It codes for CASSLQGQLKETQYF. This chain uses TRBV7-8 with TRBJ2-5; 7 bases align to TRBD1. This CDR3 contains 15 residues. CDR1 SGHVS and CDR2 FQNEAQ come from the germline V gene. With 5 bases clipped from V and 5 bases from J, the junction kept 11 bases outside the gene matches.

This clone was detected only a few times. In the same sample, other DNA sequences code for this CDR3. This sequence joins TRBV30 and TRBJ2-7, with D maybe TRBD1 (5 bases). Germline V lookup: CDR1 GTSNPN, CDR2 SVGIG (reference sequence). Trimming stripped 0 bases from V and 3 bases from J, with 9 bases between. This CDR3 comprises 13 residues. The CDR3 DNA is TGTGCCTGGAGTGTAGGGGCCAGCTACGAGCAGTACTTC. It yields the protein CAWSVGASYEQYF.

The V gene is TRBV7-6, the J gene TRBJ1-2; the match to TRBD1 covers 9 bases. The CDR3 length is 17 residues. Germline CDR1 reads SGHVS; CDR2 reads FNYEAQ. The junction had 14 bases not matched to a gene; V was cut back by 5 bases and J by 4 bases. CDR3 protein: CASSLSSGTGIPYGYTF. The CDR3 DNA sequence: TGTGCCAGCAGCCTCTCCTCCGGGACAGGGATTCCCTATGGCTACACCTTC.

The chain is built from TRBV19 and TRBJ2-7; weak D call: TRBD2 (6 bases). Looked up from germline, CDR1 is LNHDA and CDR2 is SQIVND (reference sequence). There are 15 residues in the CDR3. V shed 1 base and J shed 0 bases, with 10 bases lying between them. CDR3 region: CASSIVSGSSYEQYF. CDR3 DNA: TGTGCCAGTAGTATAGTTAGCGGAAGCTCCTACGAGCAGTACTTC.

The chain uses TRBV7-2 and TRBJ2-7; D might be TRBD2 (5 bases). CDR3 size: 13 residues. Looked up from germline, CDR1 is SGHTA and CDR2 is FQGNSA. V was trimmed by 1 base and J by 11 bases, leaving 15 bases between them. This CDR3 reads CASSLGSAEDEYF. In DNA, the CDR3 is TGTGCCAGCAGCTTAGGATCCGCGGAGGACGAGTACTTC.

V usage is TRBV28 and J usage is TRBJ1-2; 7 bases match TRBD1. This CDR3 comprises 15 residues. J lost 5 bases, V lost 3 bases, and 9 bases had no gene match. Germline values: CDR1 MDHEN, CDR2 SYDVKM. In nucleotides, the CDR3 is TGTGCCAGCAGTTTTGGGACAGCCTACCCTTATGGCTACACCTTC. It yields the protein CASSFGTAYPYGYTF.

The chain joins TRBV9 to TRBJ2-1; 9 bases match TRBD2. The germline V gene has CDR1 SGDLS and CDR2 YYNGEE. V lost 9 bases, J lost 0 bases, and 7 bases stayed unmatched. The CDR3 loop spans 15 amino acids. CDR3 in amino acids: CATGAGGSSYNEQFF. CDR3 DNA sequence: TGTGCCACCGGAGCGGGAGGCAGCTCCTACAATGAGCAGTTCTTC.

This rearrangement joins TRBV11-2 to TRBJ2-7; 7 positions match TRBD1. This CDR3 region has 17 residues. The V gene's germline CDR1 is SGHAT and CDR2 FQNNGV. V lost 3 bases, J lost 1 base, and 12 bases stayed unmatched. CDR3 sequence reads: CASSFRDSPKGSYEQYF. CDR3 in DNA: TGTGCCAGCAGCTTCCGGGACAGTCCCAAGGGTTCCTACGAGCAGTACTTC.

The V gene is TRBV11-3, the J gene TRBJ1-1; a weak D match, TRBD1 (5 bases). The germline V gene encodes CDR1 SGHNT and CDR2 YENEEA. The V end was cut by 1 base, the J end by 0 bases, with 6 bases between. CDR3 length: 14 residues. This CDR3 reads CASSLGGVNTEAFF. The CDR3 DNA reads TGTGCCAGCAGCTTAGGGGGGGTGAACACTGAAGCTTTCTTT.

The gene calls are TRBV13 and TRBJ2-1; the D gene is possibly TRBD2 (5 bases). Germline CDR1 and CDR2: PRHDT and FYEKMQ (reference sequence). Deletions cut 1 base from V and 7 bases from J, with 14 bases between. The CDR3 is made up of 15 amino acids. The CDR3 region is CASSLVGVSDNEQFF. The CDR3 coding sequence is TGTGCCAGCAGCTTAGTCGGGGTCTCCGATAATGAGCAGTTCTTC.

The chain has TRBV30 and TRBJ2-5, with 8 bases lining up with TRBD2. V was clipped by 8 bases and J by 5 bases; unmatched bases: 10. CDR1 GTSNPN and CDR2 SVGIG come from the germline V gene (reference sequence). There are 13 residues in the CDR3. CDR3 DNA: TGTGCCCGCGACGGGGGGGGGACTGAGACCCAGTACTTC. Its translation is CARDGGGTETQYF. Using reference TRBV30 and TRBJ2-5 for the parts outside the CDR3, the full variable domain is SQTIHQWPATLVQPVGSPLSLECTVEGTSNPNLYWYRQAAGRGLQLLFYSVGIGQISSEVPQNLSASRPQDRQFILSSKKLLLSDSGFYLCARDGGGTETQYFGPGTRLLVL.

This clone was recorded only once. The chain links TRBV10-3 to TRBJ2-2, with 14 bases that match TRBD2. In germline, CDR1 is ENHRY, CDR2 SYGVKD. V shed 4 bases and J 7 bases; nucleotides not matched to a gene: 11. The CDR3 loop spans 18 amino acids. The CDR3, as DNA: TGTGCCATCAGTGCCCTTTCCGGGACTAGCGGGAGTGGCGGGGAGCTGTTTTTT. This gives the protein CAISALSGTSGSGGELFF.

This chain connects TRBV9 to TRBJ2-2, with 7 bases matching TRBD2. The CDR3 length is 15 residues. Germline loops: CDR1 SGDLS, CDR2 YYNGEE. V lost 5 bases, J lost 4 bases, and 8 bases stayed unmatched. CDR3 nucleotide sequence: TGTGCCAGCAGGGCCGGGACTACCACCACCGGGGAGCTGTTTTTT. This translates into CASRAGTTTTGELFF.

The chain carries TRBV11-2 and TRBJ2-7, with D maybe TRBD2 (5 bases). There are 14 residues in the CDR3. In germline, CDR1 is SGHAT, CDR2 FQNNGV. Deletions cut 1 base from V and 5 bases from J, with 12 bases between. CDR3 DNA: TGTGCCAGCAGCTTAGGGGTAGCGTTACACGAGCAGTACTTC. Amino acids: CASSLGVALHEQYF.

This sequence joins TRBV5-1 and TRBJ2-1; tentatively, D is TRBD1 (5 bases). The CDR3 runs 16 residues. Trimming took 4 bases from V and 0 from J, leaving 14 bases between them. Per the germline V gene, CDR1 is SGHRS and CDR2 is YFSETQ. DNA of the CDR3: TGCGCCAGCAGCCGAACTACAGACAGCTCCTACAATGAGCAGTTCTTC. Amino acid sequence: CASSRTTDSSYNEQFF.

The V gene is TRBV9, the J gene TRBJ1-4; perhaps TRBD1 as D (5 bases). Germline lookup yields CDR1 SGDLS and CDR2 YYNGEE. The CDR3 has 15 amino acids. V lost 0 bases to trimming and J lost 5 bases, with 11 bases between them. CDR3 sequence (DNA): TGTGCCAGCAGCGTAGAGGGGAGGAGGAATGAAAAACTGTTTTTT. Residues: CASSVEGRRNEKLFF.

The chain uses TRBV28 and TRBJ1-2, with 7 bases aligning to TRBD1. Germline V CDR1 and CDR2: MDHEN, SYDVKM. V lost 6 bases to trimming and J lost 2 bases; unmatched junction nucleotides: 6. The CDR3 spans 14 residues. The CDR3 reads CASRPGQENYGYTF. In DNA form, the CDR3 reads TGTGCCAGCAGGCCCGGACAGGAGAACTATGGCTACACCTTC.

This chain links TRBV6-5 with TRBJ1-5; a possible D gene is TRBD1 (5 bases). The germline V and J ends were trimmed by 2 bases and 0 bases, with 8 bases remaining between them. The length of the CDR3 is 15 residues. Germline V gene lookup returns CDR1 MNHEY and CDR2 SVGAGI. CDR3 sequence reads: CASSYGQGSNQPQHF. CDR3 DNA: TGTGCCAGCAGTTACGGACAAGGTAGCAATCAGCCCCAGCATTTT.

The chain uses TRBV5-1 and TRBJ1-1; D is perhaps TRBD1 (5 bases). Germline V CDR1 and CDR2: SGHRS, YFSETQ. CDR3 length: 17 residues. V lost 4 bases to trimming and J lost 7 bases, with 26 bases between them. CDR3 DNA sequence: TGCGCCAGCAGCCCAGACCGGTTCCCAGGGATCACGGATGAAGCTTTCTTT. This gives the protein CASSPDRFPGITDEAFF. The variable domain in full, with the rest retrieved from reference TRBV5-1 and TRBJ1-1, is KAGVTQTPRYLIKTRGQQVTLSCSPISGHRSVSWYQQTPGQGLQFLFEYFSETQRNKGNFPGRFSGRQFSNSRSEMNVSTLELGDSALYLCASSPDRFPGITDEAFFGQGTRLTVV.

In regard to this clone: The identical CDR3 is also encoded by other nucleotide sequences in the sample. The CDR3 DNA is TGCGCCAGCAGCCGAACCGGGGAGGGGGAGCTGTTTTTT. Protein: CASSRTGEGELFF. The rearrangement joins TRBV5-1 to TRBJ2-2; the D gene is possibly TRBD2 (5 bases). Trimming left V 4 bases short and J 8 bases short, with 12 bases between. This CDR3 region has 13 residues. The V gene's germline CDR1 is SGHRS and CDR2 YFSETQ. Drawing the rest from reference TRBV5-1 and TRBJ2-2, the complete variable domain is KAGVTQTPRYLIKTRGQQVTLSCSPISGHRSVSWYQQTPGQGLQFLFEYFSETQRNKGNFPGRFSGRQFSNSRSEMNVSTLELGDSALYLCASSRTGEGELFFGEGSRLTVL.

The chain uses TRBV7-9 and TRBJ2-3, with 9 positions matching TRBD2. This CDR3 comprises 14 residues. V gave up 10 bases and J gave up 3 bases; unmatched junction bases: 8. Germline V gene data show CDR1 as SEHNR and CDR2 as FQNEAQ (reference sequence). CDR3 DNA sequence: TGTGCCATCCCTTCTAGCGGGACTACAGATACGCAGTATTTT. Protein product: CAIPSSGTTDTQYF.

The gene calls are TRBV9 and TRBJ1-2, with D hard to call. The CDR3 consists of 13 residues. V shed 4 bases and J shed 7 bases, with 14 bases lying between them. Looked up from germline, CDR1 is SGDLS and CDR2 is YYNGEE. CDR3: CASSLTPEVGYTF. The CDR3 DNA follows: TGTGCCAGCAGCCTCACACCTGAAGTTGGCTACACCTTC.

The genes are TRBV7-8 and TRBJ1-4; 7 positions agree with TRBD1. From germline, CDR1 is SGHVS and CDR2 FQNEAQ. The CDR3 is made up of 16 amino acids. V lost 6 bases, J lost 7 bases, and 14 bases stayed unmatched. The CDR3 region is CASRSTHRGWSEKLFF. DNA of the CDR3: TGTGCCAGCAGATCTACACACAGGGGCTGGAGTGAAAAACTGTTTTTT.

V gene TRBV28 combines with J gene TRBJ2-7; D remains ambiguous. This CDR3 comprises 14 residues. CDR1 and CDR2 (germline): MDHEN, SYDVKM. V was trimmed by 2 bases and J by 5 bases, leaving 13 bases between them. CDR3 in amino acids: CASSLLQQGNEQYF. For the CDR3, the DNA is TGTGCCAGCAGTTTACTACAGCAAGGTAACGAGCAGTACTTC.